This T cell receptor (beta chain) was profiled in a study of blood T cells in healthy people across ages (dated by TCRdb to between 2014 and 2017). Background for the entire study: In model experiments, roughly one uniquely barcoded TCR beta cDNA molecule per two T cells was captured by template switching. Age-related changes in TCR beta repertoire diversity were measured in the study by deep sequencing normalized with unique cDNA molecular identifiers. For two donors (one aged 18 to 30 and one aged 80 or older), the study analyzed two additional independent replicas of 1 million unique cDNA reads from the same blood draw. The donors were divided into four age groups: young (average approximately 15 years), middle-aged (approximately 39), aged (roughly 60) and long-lived (82).

Summary of the overall study and its limitations: Since profiling was done on bulk unsorted PBMCs, naive and antigen-experienced compartments could not be conclusively compared. Donor CMV infection status was unknown, potentially confounding age-related changes in expanded clonotypes. The percentage of naive T cells measured by flow cytometry correlated strongly with observed TCR beta diversity. Compared with the aged group, more naive CD4+ T cells, fewer expanded clones and increased TCR diversity were shown by the long-lived group, suggesting age selection. Estimates of total diversity based on one million sequenced T cells were regarded as lower bounds and as underestimates. Observed TCR beta diversity per million T cells fell roughly linearly with age, and a significant reduction was already apparent by age about 36.

Concerning this clonotype itself: The antigen this receptor binds is unknown. No much larger clone is present one base from it, and per-base qualities are unavailable.

The roughly 38 donors, aged about 6 to 100 years, were systemically healthy Caucasian individuals from Russia. Roughly 9.5 milliliters of peripheral blood were drawn from each donor into EDTA-treated Vacutainer tubes. Ficoll-Paque density-gradient centrifugation was used to isolate PBMCs, with at least 7 million obtained per sample. Total RNA, at least 5 micrograms per sample, was extracted from PBMCs with Trizol reagent. Naive CD45RAhigh/CD27high T cell percentages were measured by flow cytometry on a PBMC aliquot from every donor. The germline V gene encodes CDR1 LGHDT and CDR2 YNNKEL (reference sequence). The junction carries 10 bases between V and J, which are trimmed by 1 base and 2 bases respectively. Measured from the cysteine to the phenylalanine, the CDR3 is 15 residues long. The kept DNA is CDR3 alone, 45 bases in frame from the first base. The library was built by means of 5' RACE. Sequenced using an Illumina HiSeq 2500. A second PCR of about 7 to 12 cycles was run with a J-beta primer mix and a sample-barcoded 5' primer. Each TCR beta cDNA molecule received a unique molecular identifier from a template-switch 5' adaptor carrying 12 random nucleotides. Each sample yielded at least 3 million CDR3-containing paired-end reads. The Mint cDNA synthesis kit, primed by a TRBC-specific oligonucleotide, was used to synthesize first-strand cDNA from all RNA. All cDNA was treated with uracil-DNA glycosylase and then went through a first 18-cycle PCR with the universal primers M1SS and BC2_uni_R. The authors' pipeline ran thus. For normalization, 1 million high-quality reads were randomly selected from each sample, with every read carrying a distinct molecular identifier. Instead of being binned into consensus sequences, reads with shared molecular identifiers were discarded. CDR3 identification, clonotype clustering and error correction used MiTCR with a Q25 quality threshold and the strictest error-elimination algorithm. A nonparametric unseen species model using Euler transformation provided a lower-bound estimate of total TCR beta diversity. The public reads were run again by TCRdb, first through fastp at Q25 and then through MiXCR, and only productive beta chains were kept. Merged by CDR3 protein, the rows form single entries marked with the most common genes and DNA. TCRdb's processing, not the authors' own work, is the source of the V and J calls. This sample is represented by hundreds of thousands of distinct CDR3 sequences; approximately 25% of them were singletons. The ten largest clones represent approximately 8.7% of the sample.

This sample also appeared in a second study, on T cells of mothers and their children. According to the second study: Nine systemically healthy Caucasian individuals served as donors, namely three mothers together with their six children. cDNA synthesis consumed the entire amount of extracted RNA, loaded at 1.5 ug RNA in each 15 ul reaction. In the second PCR, sample barcodes and 2-4 random nucleotides were introduced via the M1S primer. More than 9.5 million TCR beta CDR3 reads were obtained from each mother, and about 3 million reads were obtained from each child. Thymic selection similarly shapes TCR recombination output in related and unrelated pairs, with minor effect from inherited differences. Normalized repertoire overlap was always slightly but never significantly higher in related than unrelated mother-child pairs. No persistent microchimeric T cell clones were detected, at a sensitivity of around 97 clones per million clonotypes. The study used deep NGS to compare TCR beta repertoires of mothers and children, seeking features distinguishing related mother-child pairs from unrelated individuals. On average, the children were roughly 10 +/- 4 years old, while the mothers were roughly 36 +/- 4 years old. Libraries were sequenced on Illumina HiSeq 2000 with 100+100 nt paired-end reads after adapter ligation with NEBNext reagents. To prevent cross-contamination, the mother and child libraries were prepared a month apart and were sequenced in separate runs. For each donor, somewhere between roughly 500,000 and 2,100,000 distinct TCR beta clonotypes were identified. Naive TCR beta clonotypes were estimated from low-frequency clonotypes matched to each donor's FACS-determined naive share, without sorting.

Sequencing used blood. The sequence came from a boy younger than 18 in good health. The sequence joins TRBV3-1 to TRBJ2-3; the D gene is perhaps TRBD1, on 6 matching bases. The CDR3 region reads CASSQAGEPTDTQYF. The sequenced DNA is TGTGCCAGCAGCCAAGCAGGGGAACCCACAGATACGCAGTATTTT.